The rows below give T cell receptor beta chains drawn from one sample of a study of blood T cell repertoires in COVID-19. This table comes from immunoSEQ multiplex PCR, and its TCRdb copy is limited to in-frame clones, with some not included. Found here are around 450,000 clones, roughly nine tenths of them singletons; the top ten hold about 0.7%. The sample comprised PBMCs or T cells enriched from blood (not recorded which). Source of these receptors: a woman aged 18-29 years who had recovered from COVID-19. The CDR3 runs from the conserved cysteine through the conserved F or W.

cdr3_aa,v_call,j_call
CSASAGYSNQPQHF,TRBV20-1,TRBJ1-5
CASGRGQGINGYTF,TRBV25-1,TRBJ1-2
CASSFGQGYNEKLFF,TRBV5-4,TRBJ1-4
CASSFGRGNEQFF,TRBV27,TRBJ2-1
CASSDTGTGNTIYF,TRBV9,TRBJ1-3
CASSSRGGGTEAFF,TRBV27,TRBJ1-1
CASSQEGWRESQAFF,TRBV4-1,TRBJ1-1
CASTLTGTMAFF,TRBV12-3/TRBV12-4,TRBJ1-1
CAITSGAGELFF,TRBV10-3,TRBJ2-2
CASSSGSGSPLHF,TRBV12-3/TRBV12-4,TRBJ1-6
CASSPGRGLDVGTDTQYF,TRBV5-1,TRBJ2-3
CASSLSSGGNTEAFF,TRBV5-4,TRBJ1-1
CASSLVGQGLAKNIQYF,TRBV5-8,TRBJ2-4
CASSQDQGDTEAFF,TRBV3-1/TRBV3-2,TRBJ1-1
CATGAGWSSPLHF,TRBV6-5,TRBJ1-6
CASSYSIQGRYEQYF,TRBV6-5,TRBJ2-7
CATAGANYGYTF,TRBV28,TRBJ1-2
CASSQATSGYTDTQYF,TRBV4-2,TRBJ2-3
CASSLPGDTRETQYF,TRBV7-9,TRBJ2-5
CASSDSGQGTYGYTF,TRBV2,TRBJ1-2
CASSLASRVVEQYF,TRBV13,TRBJ2-7
CASSLFPDQETQYF,TRBV27,TRBJ2-5
CAWSLQGTYEQYF,TRBV30,TRBJ2-7
CASKLSGEEGEQFF,TRBV10-2,TRBJ2-1
CAWSVAGVGELFF,TRBV30,TRBJ2-2
CASSDRTGIDEQYF,TRBV10-1,TRBJ2-7
CASHSSGGSTEAFF,TRBV25-1,TRBJ1-1
CASSLGTGPRGYTF,TRBV5-4,TRBJ1-2
CASSEGIRDSTLNTEAFF,TRBV2,TRBJ1-1